These 32 T cell receptor beta chains originate from one sample sequenced in a study of blood T cell repertoires in COVID-19. The method was immunoSEQ multiplex PCR; TCRdb's version includes in-frame clones alone and lacks a portion of them. Altogether about 100,000 clones are present, around 79% being singletons, with the ten largest covering 24%. The sample taken for sequencing was peripheral blood. The receptor source for this set is a human donor in a cohort sampled during active COVID-19.

This clone was detected once. This rearrangement joins TRBV7-2 to TRBJ1-5; 7 bases agree with TRBD1. Germline V lookup: CDR1 SGHTA, CDR2 FQGNSA. CDR3 length: 13 amino acids. After removal of 4 bases from V and 7 bases from J, the junction contained 4 bases not matched to a gene. The CDR3 is CASSSNRGQPQHF. CDR3 bases: TGTGCCAGCAGCTCAAACAGGGGCCAGCCCCAGCATTTT.

This clone was seen a single time. This chain links TRBV4-2 with TRBJ1-2, with D unclear. V was pared by 0 bases and J by 1 base, with 12 bases between. There are 16 residues in the CDR3. CDR1 is LGHNA, CDR2 YNFKEQ, per germline. CDR3 coding DNA: TGTGCCAGCAGCCAAGATGGTCGGGTTTTTAACTATGGCTACACCTTC. Protein: CASSQDGRVFNYGYTF.

The rearrangement links TRBV5-4 to TRBJ2-3; 9 nucleotides align to TRBD2. CDR1 is SGHNT and CDR2 is YYREEE in the germline V gene (reference sequence). The CDR3 contains 16 residues. V lost 0 bases to trimming and J lost 4 bases; unmatched junction nucleotides: 6. CDR3 bases: TGTGCCAGCAGCTTGGCCAGCGGGAGGTTCGCAGATACGCAGTATTTT. Its translation is CASSLASGRFADTQYF.

V gene TRBV6-2 or TRBV6-3 combines with J gene TRBJ2-2; D is perhaps TRBD1 (6 bases). V was trimmed by 6 bases and J by 0 bases, leaving 14 bases between them. CDR1 MNHEY and CDR2 SVGEGT come from the germline V gene. The CDR3 has 16 residues. The CDR3 sequence: CASRPAGQPNTGELFF. The CDR3 DNA is TGTGCCAGCAGACCTGCAGGACAGCCGAACACCGGGGAGCTGTTTTTT.

The CDR3 reads CASSRGQGEDTQYF. In DNA form, the CDR3 reads TGTGCCAGCAGCCGTGGACAGGGGGAAGATACGCAGTATTTT. The chain couples TRBV7-2 to TRBJ2-3; 10 bases are shared with TRBD1. The CDR3 contains 14 residues. V lost 5 bases, J lost 5 bases, and 4 bases stayed unmatched. The germline V gene encodes CDR1 SGHTA and CDR2 FQGNSA.

The chain carries TRBV27 and TRBJ2-7, with D hard to call. CDR1 is MNHEY and CDR2 is SMNVEV in the germline V gene (reference sequence). The V and J ends lost 6 bases and 2 bases respectively, with 17 bases between them. The length of the CDR3 is 15 residues. CDR3 sequence (DNA): TGTGCCAGCAGCCTCCGGAACGCGGCAGCCTACGAGCAGTACTTC. Translation: CASSLRNAAAYEQYF.

V is TRBV3-1 (or the pseudogene TRBV3-2) and J is TRBJ2-5, with 10 bases that match TRBD2. CDR1 and CDR2 from the germline V gene are LGHDT and YNNKEL (reference sequence). V trimming: 0 bases; J trimming: 5 bases; junction bases outside the gene matches: 9. The CDR3 contains 17 residues. Here the CDR3 DNA reads TGTGCCAGCAGCCAAGATGTGGCTAGCGGGAGTCGGGAGACCCAGTACTTC. This gives the protein CASSQDVASGSRETQYF.

The chain couples TRBV5-1 to TRBJ2-3; no clear D gene. Germline CDR1 SGHRS, CDR2 YFSETQ. This CDR3 has 17 residues. V lost 1 base and J 2 bases, leaving 17 bases between the germline ends. CDR3 protein: CASSLTRSDSPTDTQYF. The CDR3 bases are TGCGCCAGCAGCTTGACGCGTAGTGATTCGCCCACAGATACGCAGTATTTT.

The chain joins TRBV19 to TRBJ2-5; 9 bases are shared with TRBD2. This CDR3 is built from 14 residues. Trimming cost V 5 bases and J 2 bases; bases outside gene matches: 3. From germline, CDR1 is LNHDA and CDR2 SQIVND (reference sequence). CDR3: CASSSSGAQETQYF. The CDR3 DNA reads as TGTGCCAGTAGTTCTAGCGGGGCGCAAGAGACCCAGTACTTC. The full variable domain, with the rest looked up from reference TRBV19 and TRBJ2-5, is DGGITQSPKYLFRKEGQNVTLSCEQNLNHDAMYWYRQDPGQGLRLIYYSQIVNDFQKGDIAEGYSVSREKKESFPLTVTSAQKNPTAFYLCASSSSGAQETQYFGPGTRLLVL.

The rearrangement joins TRBV5-4 to TRBJ2-2; TRBD2 is a possible D gene (5 bases). CDR1 and CDR2 from the germline V gene are SGHNT and YYREEE (reference sequence). Deletions cut 4 bases from V and 6 bases from J, with 13 bases between. This CDR3 is 14 amino acids long. CDR3 coding DNA: TGTGCCAGCAGCGGCGTCCGAGGGCCCGGGGAGCTGTTTTTT. It yields the protein CASSGVRGPGELFF.

CDR3: CASSLAVGVSFHEQYF. CDR3 in DNA: TGCGCCAGCAGCTTGGCCGTCGGGGTTAGTTTCCACGAGCAGTACTTC. The chain carries TRBV5-1 and TRBJ2-7; D may be TRBD2 (5 bases). The CDR3 runs to 16 residues. The germline gives CDR1 SGHRS, CDR2 YFSETQ. V lost 0 bases to trimming and J lost 5 bases, with 18 bases between them.

The chain links TRBV5-1 to TRBJ2-3, with unresolved D. The CDR3 has 13 amino acids. V lost 0 bases and J 5 bases, leaving 7 bases between the germline ends. Germline V gene sequence: CDR1 SGHRS, CDR2 YFSETQ. The CDR3 DNA sequence: TGCGCCAGCAGCTTGGCCGAGGAAGATACGCAGTATTTT. Translating gives CASSLAEEDTQYF.

The chain has TRBV11-1 and TRBJ2-1; no reliable D call. The CDR3 is 14 residues long. V was shortened by 3 bases and J by 5 bases, with 11 bases between the two germline ends. CDR1 and CDR2 (germline): SGHAT, FQDESV (reference sequence). CDR3 sequence: CASSFSGTDNEQFF. The DNA for the CDR3 is TGTGCCAGCAGCTTTTCCGGTACAGACAATGAGCAGTTCTTC.

The CDR3 DNA reads as TGTGCCACCCACGAGGGATCTGGCTCACCCCTCCACTTT. Amino acids: CATHEGSGSPLHF. The V and J genes are TRBV19 and TRBJ1-6, with D hard to call. Trimming removed 10 bases from V and 10 bases from J, with 17 bases in between. This CDR3 region has 13 residues. CDR1 and CDR2 (germline): LNHDA, SQIVND (reference sequence).

The rearrangement links TRBV6-5 to TRBJ2-1; TRBD1 aligns across 8 bases. The length of the CDR3 is 15 residues. Germline CDR1 and CDR2: MNHEY and SVGAGI. V lost 2 bases and J lost 5; bases outside the gene matches: 5. This CDR3 reads CASSYQGAGDNEQFF. The DNA for the CDR3 is TGTGCCAGCAGTTACCAGGGGGCAGGCGACAATGAGCAGTTCTTC.

A single count supports this clone. The chain's CDR3 is CATSRGGTGVYEQYF. The CDR3 coding sequence is TGTGCCACCAGCAGAGGCGGGACAGGGGTTTACGAGCAGTACTTC. The rearrangement joins TRBV15 to TRBJ2-7; 10 bases fit TRBD1. Germline V gene sequence: CDR1 LNHNV, CDR2 YYDKDF (reference sequence). The CDR3 extends over 15 amino acids. The trim removed 1 base at V and 4 bases at J, leaving 4 bases unmatched. Together with reference TRBV15 and TRBJ2-7, the CDR3 gives the full variable domain: DAMVIQNPRYQVTQFGKPVTLSCSQTLNHNVMYWYQQKSSQAPKLLFHYYDKDFNNEADTPDNFQSRRPNTSFCFLDIRSPGLGDTAMYLCATSRGGTGVYEQYFGPGTRLTVT.

CDR3 DNA sequence: TGTGCCAGCTCACCGCCTAGCGGGAGCCACGAGCAGTACTTC. This translates into CASSPPSGSHEQYF. The rearrangement joins TRBV18 to TRBJ2-7; 10 nucleotides line up with TRBD2. The CDR3 runs to 14 residues. Trimming cost V 3 bases and J 5 bases; bases outside gene matches: 4. Germline V gives CDR1 KGHSH, CDR2 LQKENI.

The chain is built from TRBV21-1 and TRBJ2-7; no check of the table's D call, TRBD2, against the DNA was made. TRBV21-1 is annotated as a pseudogene. The CDR3 has 17 residues. This chain's CDR3 is CASSSRGWTSDIYEQYF. DNA for the CDR3: TGTGCCAGCAGCTCGAGAGGGTGGACTAGCGATATTTACGAGCAGTACTTC.

V is TRBV5-1 and J is TRBJ2-1, with TRBD2 matching over 7 bases. CDR1 and CDR2 (germline): SGHRS, YFSETQ. With V trimmed by 0 bases and J by 2 bases, 5 bases remained unmatched. The CDR3 covers 16 residues. The DNA for the CDR3 is TGCGCCAGCAGCTTGGGAACTAGCGCCACCTACAATGAGCAGTTCTTC. Translating it yields CASSLGTSATYNEQFF.

The V call is TRBV7-8, the J call TRBJ2-2; maybe TRBD2 (6 bases). Deletions cut 8 bases from V and 3 bases from J, with 13 bases between. CDR1 is SGHVS, CDR2 FQNEAQ, per germline. This CDR3 region has 14 residues. CDR3 protein: CASGRTGDTGELFF. CDR3 sequence (DNA): TGTGCCAGCGGCCGGACGGGGGACACCGGGGAGCTGTTTTTT.

The V gene is TRBV7-8, the J gene TRBJ1-2; TRBD1 matches 8 bases. The V gene's germline CDR1 is SGHVS and CDR2 FQNEAQ. After removal of 6 bases from V and 5 bases from J, the junction contained 5 bases not matched to a gene. This CDR3 region has 13 residues. For the CDR3, the DNA is TGTGCCAGCAGGCAGGGACAGGAATATGGCTACACCTTC. This gives the protein CASRQGQEYGYTF.

The V call is TRBV18, the J call TRBJ2-7, with 9 nucleotides matching TRBD2. In germline, CDR1 is KGHSH, CDR2 LQKENI. V trimming: 3 bases; J trimming: 3 bases; junction bases outside the gene matches: 3. There are 14 residues in the CDR3. CDR3 sequence (DNA): TGTGCCAGCTCACCGGGACTAGCCAACTACGAGCAGTACTTC. It specifies CASSPGLANYEQYF. Complete variable domain (other parts from reference TRBV18 and TRBJ2-7): NAGVMQNPRHLVRRRGQEARLRCSPMKGHSHVYWYRQLPEEGLKFMVYLQKENIIDESGMPKERFSAEFPKEGPSILRIQQVVRGDSAAYFCASSPGLANYEQYFGPGTRLTVT.

The V and J genes are TRBV3-1 (or the pseudogene TRBV3-2) and TRBJ2-7; 8 bases are a match to TRBD2. The CDR3 contains 16 residues. V shed 2 bases, J shed 3 bases, and the junction held 9 bases outside the gene matches. Per germline, CDR1 LGHDT and CDR2 YNNKEL (reference sequence). In nucleotides, the CDR3 is TGTGCCAGCAGCCAACCCAGCGGGAGCCGAGTCTACGAGCAGTACTTC. Its protein product is CASSQPSGSRVYEQYF.

The chain links TRBV6-5 to TRBJ2-1; 10 bases map to TRBD2. There are 15 residues in the CDR3. The junction had 10 bases not matched to a gene; V was cut back by 6 bases and J by 8 bases. The germline V gene has CDR1 MNHEY and CDR2 SVGAGI. CDR3 region: CASRAGTSVRDEQFF. CDR3 DNA sequence: TGTGCCAGCAGGGCCGGGACTAGCGTGAGGGATGAGCAGTTCTTC.

This clone showed up just once. This rearrangement joins TRBV15 to TRBJ2-2; 8 bases align to TRBD2. After removal of 5 bases from V and 1 base from J, the junction contained 6 bases not matched to a gene. The CDR3 is made up of 16 amino acids. From germline, CDR1 is LNHNV and CDR2 YYDKDF (reference sequence). As DNA, the CDR3 is TGTGCCACCAGCGGCCAAGCGGGAGTGAACACCGGGGAGCTGTTTTTT. This gives the protein CATSGQAGVNTGELFF.

The chain carries TRBV4-1 and TRBJ2-2; 8 bases line up with TRBD2. V lost 0 bases and J lost 2; bases outside the gene matches: 8. The CDR3 has 18 amino acids. CDR1 MGHRA and CDR2 YSYEKL come from the germline V gene. CDR3 bases: TGCGCCAGCAGCCAAGAGAATATTGCGGGAGGAAACACCGGGGAGCTGTTTTTT. Amino acid sequence: CASSQENIAGGNTGELFF.

This clone has more than one count but fewer than ten. The chain carries TRBV11-1 and TRBJ2-2, with D possibly TRBD2 on 5 matching bases. CDR1 and CDR2 (germline): SGHAT, FQDESV (reference sequence). Trimming took off 2 bases at V and 5 bases at J, with 6 bases between the two ends. There are 13 residues in the CDR3. The CDR3 loop reads CASSLWTTGELFF. The CDR3 nucleotides read TGTGCCAGCAGCTTATGGACTACCGGGGAGCTGTTTTTT.

This sequence joins TRBV24-1 and TRBJ1-1, with a weak D call TRBD1 (5 bases). This CDR3 has 16 residues. The V end was cut by 0 bases, the J end by 0 bases, with 10 bases between. Germline V gene sequence: CDR1 KGHDR, CDR2 SFDVKD. The CDR3 here is CATSDLGQGLNTEAFF. The CDR3 DNA follows: TGTGCCACCAGTGATTTGGGGCAGGGATTGAACACTGAAGCTTTCTTT.

The chain carries TRBV6-6 and TRBJ1-2; D is unclear. This CDR3 has 12 amino acids. The germline V gene has CDR1 MNHNY and CDR2 SVGAGI (reference sequence). Trimming left V 0 bases short and J 10 bases short, with 9 bases between. CDR3 in DNA: TGTGCCAGCAGTTACTCGTTGGGAGACTACACCTTC. The encoded protein is CASSYSLGDYTF.

The chain couples TRBV5-1 to TRBJ2-3, with TRBD2 identical over 7 bases. The CDR3 has 15 amino acids. In germline, CDR1 is SGHRS, CDR2 YFSETQ. J gave up 2 bases and V 2 bases, and 5 bases lay outside the gene matches. CDR3 loop: CASSLDRGDTDTQYF. The CDR3 nucleotides are TGCGCCAGCAGCTTAGATCGGGGGGACACAGATACGCAGTATTTT.

This rearrangement joins TRBV6-1 to TRBJ2-4; D gene uncertain. Trimming removed 2 bases from V and 4 bases from J, with 6 bases in between. The length of the CDR3 is 13 residues. The germline gives CDR1 MNHNS, CDR2 SASEGT. The CDR3 DNA follows: TGTGCCAGCAGTGAAACGCAGAAAAACATTCAGTACTTC. Translation gives CASSETQKNIQYF.

The rearrangement joins TRBV4-2 to TRBJ1-4; D gene uncertain. Germline values: CDR1 LGHNA, CDR2 YNFKEQ. This CDR3 contains 15 residues. V shed 2 bases and J shed 7 bases, with 14 bases lying between them. CDR3 coding DNA: TGTGCCAGCAGCCAATCGGGCGGGGTGGTTGAAAAACTGTTTTTT. Translation: CASSQSGGVVEKLFF.